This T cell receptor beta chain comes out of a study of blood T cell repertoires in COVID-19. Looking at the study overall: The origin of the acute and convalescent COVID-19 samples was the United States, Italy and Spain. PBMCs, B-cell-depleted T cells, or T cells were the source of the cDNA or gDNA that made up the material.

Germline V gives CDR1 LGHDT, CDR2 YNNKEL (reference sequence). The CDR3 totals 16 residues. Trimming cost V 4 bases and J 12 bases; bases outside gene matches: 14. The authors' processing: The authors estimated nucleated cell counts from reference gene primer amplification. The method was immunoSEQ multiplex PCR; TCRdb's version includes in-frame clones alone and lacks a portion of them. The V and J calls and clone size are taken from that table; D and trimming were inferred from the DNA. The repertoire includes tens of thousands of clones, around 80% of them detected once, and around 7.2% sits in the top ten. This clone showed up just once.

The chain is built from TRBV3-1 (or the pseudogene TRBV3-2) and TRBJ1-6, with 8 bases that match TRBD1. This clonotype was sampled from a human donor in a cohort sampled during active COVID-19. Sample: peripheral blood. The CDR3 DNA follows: TGTGCCAGCAGCCCTACCGGACAGGGACAATCAATACCCCTCCACTTT. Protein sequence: CASSPTGQGQSIPLHF.